These T cell receptor beta chains were read from a single sample in a study of cytomegalovirus exposure and HLA in healthy donors. The data were produced by immunoSEQ multiplex PCR, yet TCRdb's version contains in-frame clones alone and is incomplete. The table includes roughly 93,000 clones, roughly 82% detected once. Sequenced sample: PBMCs. These receptors originate from a human donor in good health. CDR3s include the opening cysteine and the closing phenylalanine or tryptophan. Fields, in order: V gene, clone size, D gene, J gene, CDR3 protein, CDR3 DNA. A D gene is named only where the DNA matches it firmly. Clone size is shown for a subset of rows, as once, few, many or a class of expanded clone.

v_gene: TRBV30; abundance: NA; d_gene: NA; j_gene: TRBJ2-7; CDR3aa: CASSRGTSYEQYF; CDR3nt: TGTGCCTCATCGCGGGGTACCTCCTACGAGCAGTACTTC
v_gene: TRBV27; abundance: NA; d_gene: TRBD1; j_gene: TRBJ2-7; CDR3aa: CASSPTPGTGGSYEQYF; CDR3nt: TGTGCCAGCAGTCCGACCCCGGGAACAGGGGGGTCCTACGAGCAGTACTTC
v_gene: TRBV10-3; abundance: NA; d_gene: TRBD2; j_gene: TRBJ2-2; CDR3aa: CATGLVAGDHTGELFF; CDR3nt: TGTGCCACCGGGTTGGTAGCGGGGGACCACACCGGGGAGCTGTTTTTT
v_gene: TRBV6-1; abundance: NA; d_gene: NA; j_gene: TRBJ1-2; CDR3aa: CASSGGHNQNYGYTF; CDR3nt: TGTGCCAGCAGCGGTGGACATAATCAGAACTATGGCTACACCTTC
v_gene: TRBV6-5; abundance: NA; d_gene: NA; j_gene: TRBJ2-5; CDR3aa: CASSPDRKETQYF; CDR3nt: TGTGCCAGCAGTCCCGACAGGAAAGAGACCCAGTACTTC
v_gene: TRBV6-5; abundance: NA; d_gene: NA; j_gene: TRBJ1-1; CDR3aa: CASSYSRQGTEAFF; CDR3nt: TGTGCCAGCAGTTACTCTAGGCAGGGCACTGAAGCTTTCTTT
v_gene: TRBV19; abundance: NA; d_gene: NA; j_gene: TRBJ2-7; CDR3aa: CASSTRQGGYEQYF; CDR3nt: TGTGCCAGTAGTACCCGGCAGGGGGGATACGAGCAGTACTTC
v_gene: TRBV6-6; abundance: NA; d_gene: TRBD1; j_gene: TRBJ1-5; CDR3aa: CASSGDRVSNQPQHF; CDR3nt: TGTGCCAGCAGTGGGGACAGGGTTAGCAATCAGCCCCAGCATTTT
v_gene: TRBV6-5; abundance: once; d_gene: NA; j_gene: TRBJ1-1; CDR3aa: CASSYLQGNTEAFF; CDR3nt: TGTGCCAGCAGTTACCTACAGGGGAACACTGAAGCTTTCTTT
v_gene: TRBV6-5; abundance: NA; d_gene: NA; j_gene: TRBJ1-2; CDR3aa: CASSYSNAVPTYGYTF; CDR3nt: TGTGCCAGCAGTTACTCTAACGCAGTTCCAACATATGGCTACACCTTC
v_gene: TRBV7-2; abundance: once; d_gene: TRBD2; j_gene: TRBJ2-7; CDR3aa: CASSLASSQRDVWVAFSYEQYF; CDR3nt: TGTGCCAGCAGCTTAGCGTCTAGCCAGCGGGATGTGTGGGTAGCATTCTCCTACGAGCAGTACTTC
v_gene: TRBV11-2; abundance: NA; d_gene: NA; j_gene: TRBJ1-5; CDR3aa: CASSSSPTGNQPQHF; CDR3nt: TGTGCCAGCAGCTCGAGCCCAACAGGAAATCAGCCCCAGCATTTT
v_gene: TRBV29-1; abundance: NA; d_gene: NA; j_gene: TRBJ2-7; CDR3aa: CSFADSSYEQYF; CDR3nt: TGCAGCTTCGCCGACAGCTCCTACGAGCAGTACTTC
v_gene: TRBV11-2; abundance: many; d_gene: NA; j_gene: TRBJ1-2; CDR3aa: CASSLVPGWNYGYTF; CDR3nt: TGTGCCAGCAGCTTAGTTCCGGGGTGGAACTATGGCTACACCTTC
v_gene: TRBV4-1; abundance: few; d_gene: TRBD2; j_gene: TRBJ2-2; CDR3aa: CASSQDGRGTGELFF; CDR3nt: TGCGCCAGCAGCCAAGATGGGAGGGGCACCGGGGAGCTGTTTTTT
v_gene: TRBV25-1; abundance: few; d_gene: NA; j_gene: TRBJ1-4; CDR3aa: CASSGMGGDEKLFF; CDR3nt: TGTGCCAGCAGTGGAATGGGGGGGGATGAAAAACTGTTTTTT
v_gene: TRBV7-9; abundance: NA; d_gene: NA; j_gene: TRBJ1-1; CDR3aa: CASSFSGDTEAFF; CDR3nt: TGTGCCAGCAGCTTCTCCGGGGACACTGAAGCTTTCTTT
v_gene: TRBV6-6; abundance: NA; d_gene: TRBD2; j_gene: TRBJ2-1; CDR3aa: CASSLVAGRINEQFF; CDR3nt: TGTGCCAGCAGCCTGGTAGCGGGAAGAATCAATGAGCAGTTCTTC
v_gene: TRBV2; abundance: few; d_gene: NA; j_gene: TRBJ1-4; CDR3aa: CASSEQGSDPYNLLFF; CDR3nt: TGTGCCAGCAGTGAACAGGGGTCGGATCCTTATAATTTGCTGTTTTTT
v_gene: TRBV12-5; abundance: NA; d_gene: NA; j_gene: TRBJ2-2; CDR3aa: CASGLREFRTGELFF; CDR3nt: TGTGCTAGTGGTTTACGCGAGTTCCGGACCGGGGAGCTGTTTTTT
v_gene: TRBV5-1; abundance: NA; d_gene: TRBD1; j_gene: TRBJ2-7; CDR3aa: CASSGTGGVNEQYF; CDR3nt: TGCGCCAGCAGCGGGACAGGGGGCGTCAACGAGCAGTACTTC
v_gene: TRBV6-6; abundance: NA; d_gene: TRBD2; j_gene: TRBJ2-2; CDR3aa: CASSQTSGLNTGELFF; CDR3nt: TGTGCCAGCAGCCAGACTAGCGGATTGAACACCGGGGAGCTGTTTTTT
v_gene: TRBV4-3; abundance: NA; d_gene: NA; j_gene: TRBJ2-6; CDR3aa: CASSQVGKQGANVLTF; CDR3nt: TGCGCCAGCAGCCAAGTTGGGAAACAGGGCGCCAACGTCCTGACTTTC
v_gene: TRBV4-2; abundance: NA; d_gene: NA; j_gene: TRBJ1-1; CDR3aa: CASSQGIRGGTEAFF; CDR3nt: TGTGCCAGCAGCCAAGGCATCAGGGGAGGGACTGAAGCTTTCTTT
v_gene: TRBV4-3; abundance: few; d_gene: TRBD1; j_gene: TRBJ1-1; CDR3aa: CASSQEGTAGTEAFF; CDR3nt: TGCGCCAGCAGCCAAGAAGGGACAGCCGGAACTGAAGCTTTCTTT
v_gene: TRBV6-5; abundance: NA; d_gene: NA; j_gene: TRBJ2-6; CDR3aa: CASSLQGDGANVLTF; CDR3nt: TGTGCCAGCAGTTTACAGGGTGACGGGGCCAACGTCCTGACTTTC
v_gene: TRBV6-5; abundance: NA; d_gene: NA; j_gene: TRBJ1-1; CDR3aa: CASAAATNTEAFF; CDR3nt: TGTGCCAGCGCGGCAGCCACAAACACTGAAGCTTTCTTT
v_gene: TRBV6-1; abundance: NA; d_gene: TRBD1; j_gene: TRBJ1-5; CDR3aa: CASDRDRGGQPQHF; CDR3nt: TGTGCCAGCGACCGGGACAGGGGTGGTCAGCCCCAGCATTTT
v_gene: TRBV5-6; abundance: few; d_gene: TRBD1; j_gene: TRBJ1-5; CDR3aa: CASSGPGQGRPQHF; CDR3nt: TGTGCCAGCAGCGGCCCGGGACAGGGTAGGCCCCAGCATTTT
v_gene: TRBV5-4; abundance: NA; d_gene: NA; j_gene: TRBJ2-5; CDR3aa: CASSVYRVGETQYF; CDR3nt: TGTGCCAGCAGCGTCTACAGGGTTGGAGAGACCCAGTACTTC
v_gene: TRBV5-6; abundance: NA; d_gene: NA; j_gene: TRBJ1-5; CDR3aa: CASSLTQGISQPQHF; CDR3nt: TGTGCCAGCAGCTTGACGCAGGGTATTAGCCAGCCCCAGCATTTT
v_gene: TRBV6-5; abundance: few; d_gene: NA; j_gene: TRBJ2-1; CDR3aa: CASRVQGSSYNEQFF; CDR3nt: TGTGCCAGCAGGGTTCAGGGCAGCTCCTACAATGAGCAGTTCTTC
v_gene: TRBV6-1; abundance: NA; d_gene: TRBD1; j_gene: TRBJ2-7; CDR3aa: CASSERTGLSFYEQYF; CDR3nt: TGTGCCAGCAGTGAGAGGACAGGGTTATCCTTCTACGAGCAGTACTTC
v_gene: TRBV2; abundance: NA; d_gene: NA; j_gene: TRBJ1-2; CDR3aa: CASRGGGFSNYGYAF; CDR3nt: TGTGCCAGCAGGGGCGGGGGGTTCTCTAACTATGGCTACGCCTTC
v_gene: TRBV19; abundance: NA; d_gene: NA; j_gene: TRBJ2-3; CDR3aa: CASSKGGGALTDTQYF; CDR3nt: TGTGCCAGTAGTAAGGGAGGCGGGGCCCTCACAGATACGCAGTATTTT
v_gene: TRBV10-3; abundance: NA; d_gene: NA; j_gene: TRBJ1-1; CDR3aa: CAISESRTEQGHTEAFF; CDR3nt: TGTGCCATCAGTGAGTCTAGGACGGAACAGGGACACACTGAAGCTTTCTTT
v_gene: TRBV18; abundance: NA; d_gene: NA; j_gene: TRBJ1-5; CDR3aa: CASQGSNQPQHF; CDR3nt: TGTGCCAGCCAGGGGAGCAATCAGCCCCAGCATTTT
v_gene: TRBV11-3; abundance: few; d_gene: NA; j_gene: TRBJ2-2; CDR3aa: CASSLRPGGELFF; CDR3nt: TGTGCCAGCAGCCTTAGGCCAGGCGGGGAGCTGTTTTTT
v_gene: TRBV5-8; abundance: few; d_gene: TRBD1; j_gene: TRBJ1-1; CDR3aa: CASSPGDRAKNTEAFF; CDR3nt: TGTGCCAGCAGCCCGGGGGACAGGGCAAAGAACACTGAAGCTTTCTTT
v_gene: TRBV4-2; abundance: NA; d_gene: NA; j_gene: TRBJ1-2; CDR3aa: CASSQDEEAAGGYTF; CDR3nt: TGTGCCAGCAGCCAAGATGAGGAGGCTGCGGGGGGCTACACCTTC
v_gene: TRBV7-2; abundance: NA; d_gene: NA; j_gene: TRBJ2-1; CDR3aa: CASSLLENEQFF; CDR3nt: TGTGCCAGCAGCCTCCTCGAGAATGAGCAGTTCTTC
v_gene: TRBV19; abundance: NA; d_gene: NA; j_gene: TRBJ2-3; CDR3aa: CASSIWISSPDTQYF; CDR3nt: TGTGCCAGTAGTATATGGATATCTAGCCCAGATACGCAGTATTTT
v_gene: TRBV5-8; abundance: NA; d_gene: TRBD2; j_gene: TRBJ2-2; CDR3aa: CASSFGLAVNTGELFF; CDR3nt: TGTGCCAGCAGCTTTGGACTAGCGGTGAACACCGGGGAGCTGTTTTTT
v_gene: TRBV27; abundance: NA; d_gene: NA; j_gene: TRBJ2-3; CDR3aa: CASSLSSPHTDTQYF; CDR3nt: TGTGCCAGCAGTTTATCTTCCCCCCACACAGATACGCAGTATTTT
v_gene: TRBV7-8; abundance: medium-sized; d_gene: NA; j_gene: TRBJ2-7; CDR3aa: CASSLVVYEQYF; CDR3nt: TGTGCCAGCAGCTTAGTCGTCTACGAGCAGTACTTC
v_gene: TRBV11-2; abundance: NA; d_gene: TRBD1; j_gene: TRBJ2-7; CDR3aa: CASSLGQGYYEQYF; CDR3nt: TGTGCCAGCAGCTTAGGACAGGGCTACTACGAGCAGTACTTC
v_gene: TRBV11-2; abundance: few; d_gene: TRBD1; j_gene: TRBJ1-1; CDR3aa: CASRFLGDRDQEAFF; CDR3nt: TGTGCCAGCAGATTCCTAGGGGACAGGGACCAAGAAGCTTTCTTT
v_gene: TRBV7-9; abundance: NA; d_gene: NA; j_gene: TRBJ1-2; CDR3aa: CASSARTEAPNYGYTF; CDR3nt: TGTGCCAGCAGCGCTAGGACAGAAGCCCCTAACTATGGCTACACCTTC
v_gene: TRBV2; abundance: NA; d_gene: NA; j_gene: TRBJ2-7; CDR3aa: CASRTQLTGSYEQYF; CDR3nt: TGTGCCAGCCGGACCCAGCTGACAGGTTCCTACGAGCAGTACTTC
v_gene: TRBV30; abundance: NA; d_gene: NA; j_gene: TRBJ1-2; CDR3aa: CAWSVHLDSGVGYTF; CDR3nt: TGTGCCTGGAGTGTACACCTCGACTCAGGGGTTGGCTACACCTTC
v_gene: TRBV6-1; abundance: few; d_gene: NA; j_gene: TRBJ1-3; CDR3aa: CASSPGYSGNTIYF; CDR3nt: TGTGCCAGCAGCCCGGGGTACTCTGGAAACACCATATATTTT
v_gene: TRBV7-8; abundance: NA; d_gene: TRBD2; j_gene: TRBJ2-7; CDR3aa: CASSLEFTGGYEQYF; CDR3nt: TGTGCCAGCAGCTTGGAGTTTACGGGGGGCTACGAGCAGTACTTC
v_gene: TRBV2; abundance: few; d_gene: TRBD1; j_gene: TRBJ2-6; CDR3aa: CASRQGATGANVLTF; CDR3nt: TGTGCCAGCAGACAGGGGGCGACTGGGGCCAACGTCCTGACTTTC
v_gene: TRBV19; abundance: NA; d_gene: NA; j_gene: TRBJ2-3; CDR3aa: CASSIRLDARADTQYF; CDR3nt: TGTGCCAGTAGTATCCGACTAGACGCGAGGGCAGATACGCAGTATTTT
v_gene: TRBV19; abundance: NA; d_gene: TRBD1; j_gene: TRBJ2-1; CDR3aa: CASSILQGANEQFF; CDR3nt: TGTGCCAGTAGTATTCTCCAGGGGGCGAATGAGCAGTTCTTC
v_gene: TRBV19; abundance: NA; d_gene: NA; j_gene: TRBJ1-4; CDR3aa: CASSMGLQAEKLFF; CDR3nt: TGTGCCAGTAGTATGGGGCTTCAGGCGGAAAAACTGTTTTTT
v_gene: TRBV6-1; abundance: once; d_gene: NA; j_gene: TRBJ2-3; CDR3aa: CASSERGKSDTQYF; CDR3nt: TGTGCCAGCAGTGAACGGGGGAAGTCAGATACGCAGTATTTT